The 26 T cell receptor beta chains in this list originate from one sample, sequenced in a study of chemoradiotherapy in HPV16-positive cancers. Generated by immunoSEQ multiplex PCR, the TCRdb table keeps only in-frame clones and is missing some. The table has about 16,000 clones, more than 70% seen once. The sample was collected from a patient who underwent chemoradiotherapy. The receptors shown here come from a human donor with HPV-associated anogenital cancer.

V is TRBV5-1 and J is TRBJ2-5; tentative D call: TRBD1 (6 bases). Germline assignment: CDR1 SGHRS and CDR2 YFSETQ. V was trimmed by 2 bases and J by 5 bases, leaving 7 bases between them. This CDR3 has 12 residues. This CDR3 reads CASSFQGETQYF. The CDR3 DNA sequence: TGCGCCAGCAGCTTTCAGGGGGAGACCCAGTACTTC.

The rearrangement joins TRBV7-2 to TRBJ1-1; D may be TRBD1 (6 bases). Trimming left V 5 bases short and J 3 bases short, with 16 bases between. CDR1 is SGHTA and CDR2 is FQGNSA in the germline V gene. The CDR3 covers 15 residues. CDR3 nucleotide sequence: TGTGCCAGCAGCCCTATCGACAGGAGGGACACTGAAGCTTTCTTT. Translated: CASSPIDRRDTEAFF.

This clone was found a few times. This chain connects TRBV13 to TRBJ1-6, with D perhaps TRBD1 (5 bases). In germline, CDR1 is PRHDT, CDR2 FYEKMQ (reference sequence). Trimming removed 0 bases from V and 12 bases from J, with 15 bases in between. The length of the CDR3 is 15 residues. DNA for the CDR3: TGTGCCAGCAGCTTAGGGCCGGCGGGGCGAGGACCCCTCCACTTT. Protein sequence: CASSLGPAGRGPLHF.

The chain combines TRBV13 with TRBJ2-7; no clear D. The V gene lost 3 bases and the J gene lost 5 bases, with 5 bases spanning the gap. There are 11 residues in the CDR3. CDR1 is PRHDT and CDR2 is FYEKMQ in the germline V gene (reference sequence). CDR3 bases: TGTGCCAGCAGCTTGTATAACGAGCAGTACTTC. It is translated as CASSLYNEQYF. Based on the CDR3 plus reference TRBV13 and TRBJ2-7, the full variable domain is AAGVIQSPRHLIKEKRETATLKCYPIPRHDTVYWYQQGPGQDPQFLISFYEKMQSDKGSIPDRFSAQQFSDYHSELNMSSLELGDSALYFCASSLYNEQYFGPGTRLTVT.

The V call is TRBV29-1, the J call TRBJ2-3; the match to TRBD1 covers 7 bases. V lost 5 bases, J lost 6 bases, and 11 bases stayed unmatched. The CDR3 covers 14 residues. The V gene's germline CDR1 is SQVTM and CDR2 ANQGSEA. This CDR3 is CSVLQGPSGDTQYF. In DNA, the CDR3 is TGCAGCGTTTTACAGGGGCCTTCCGGGGATACGCAGTATTTT.

The V gene is TRBV7-2, the J gene TRBJ2-7, with D tentatively TRBD1 (9 bases). The CDR3 has 15 amino acids. V was cut by 5 bases and J by 6 bases, with 20 bases left in between. Germline-derived CDR1 and CDR2 are SGHTA and FQGNSA. The CDR3 DNA is TGTGCCAGCAGCCGGGAGGGACAGGGATCGGCCGAGCAGTACTTC. This encodes CASSREGQGSAEQYF.

This chain links TRBV5-1 with TRBJ2-3, with 8 bases identical to TRBD2. The germline V gene has CDR1 SGHRS and CDR2 YFSETQ. This CDR3 region has 15 residues. The V gene end was trimmed by 4 bases and the J gene end by 1 base; junction bases not matched to a gene: 5. CDR3 sequence (DNA): TGCGCCAGCAGCCGCAACGGGGGGGGCACAGATACGCAGTATTTT. Its protein product is CASSRNGGGTDTQYF.

The chain is built from TRBV7-3 and TRBJ2-1, with 9 nucleotides matching TRBD1. Germline CDR1 reads SGHTA; CDR2 reads FQGTGA. The junction had 1 base not matched to a gene; V was cut back by 3 bases and J by 7 bases. The CDR3 spans 13 residues. Written as DNA, the CDR3 is TGTGCCAGCAGCTTCGACAGGGGGAATGAGCAGTTCTTC. Translation: CASSFDRGNEQFF.

The V call is TRBV28, the J call TRBJ2-3; D call uncertain. From germline, CDR1 is MDHEN and CDR2 SYDVKM. This CDR3 region has 14 residues. V was clipped by 2 bases and J by 4 bases, with 10 bases between them. CDR3 protein: CASSLGPGADTQYF. In DNA, the CDR3 is TGTGCCAGCAGTTTAGGGCCTGGGGCAGATACGCAGTATTTT.

The chain has TRBV30 and TRBJ1-2; no clear D gene. The CDR3 runs to 11 residues. The V end was cut by 3 bases, the J end by 4 bases, with 6 bases between. Germline CDR1 and CDR2: GTSNPN and SVGIG (reference sequence). The CDR3, as DNA: TGTGCCTGGAGCCCGACCTATGGCTACACCTTC. As protein: CAWSPTYGYTF.

CDR3 DNA: TGCGCCAGCAGCCAAGCTACGACCCTCAACGTCCTGACTTTC. This encodes CASSQATTLNVLTF. The chain recombines TRBV4-1 with TRBJ2-6; no clear D gene. The CDR3 length is 14 residues. Germline assignment: CDR1 MGHRA and CDR2 YSYEKL. Trimming took 1 base from V and 9 from J, leaving 10 bases between them.

The CDR3 coding sequence is TGTGCCAGCAGAATTGGGACAGGGGACGAGCAGTACTTC. This codes for CASRIGTGDEQYF. The chain joins TRBV25-1 to TRBJ2-7, with 10 bases fitting TRBD1. The V gene's germline CDR1 is MGHDK and CDR2 SYGVNS. The CDR3 loop spans 13 amino acids. V lost 6 bases to trimming and J lost 5 bases; unmatched junction nucleotides: 4.

The chain joins TRBV7-8 to TRBJ2-1; 10 bases agree with TRBD1. This CDR3 is built from 13 residues. Germline CDR1 SGHVS, CDR2 FQNEAQ. The V segment lost 11 bases and the J segment 4 bases; nucleotides outside the gene matches: 5. The CDR3 DNA reads as TGTGCCGTCCGGGACAGGGGTTACAATGAGCAGTTCTTC. Translation gives CAVRDRGYNEQFF.

The V gene is TRBV30, the J gene TRBJ2-2; D is unresolved. Germline CDR1 is GTSNPN and CDR2 is SVGIG (reference sequence). V was shortened by 3 bases and J by 1 base, with 9 bases between the two germline ends. The CDR3 covers 14 residues. CDR3 nucleotides: TGTGCCTGGAGAAAGGGAATGAACACCGGGGAGCTGTTTTTT. This translates into CAWRKGMNTGELFF.

Only one count was recorded for this clone. This chain links TRBV5-4 with TRBJ2-1, with a tentative D call TRBD2 (6 bases). V was shortened by 2 bases and J by 6 bases, with 15 bases between the two germline ends. The CDR3 loop spans 15 amino acids. Germline V CDR1 and CDR2: SGHNT, YYREEE (reference sequence). The CDR3 DNA is TGTGCCAGCAGCTTCTGGTCCCCCGGGGGCAATGAGCAGTTCTTC. As protein: CASSFWSPGGNEQFF.

This chain joins TRBV4-2 and TRBJ1-2; tentative D call: TRBD1 (6 bases). Germline V gives CDR1 LGHNA, CDR2 YNFKEQ. This CDR3 region has 14 residues. Trimming removed 6 bases at V and 4 bases at J, with 15 bases between. The CDR3 reads CASSPGGGGYGYTF. The CDR3 nucleotides read TGTGCCAGCAGTCCTGGAGGGGGAGGCTATGGCTACACCTTC.

The chain uses TRBV2 and TRBJ2-7; TRBD1 matches at 11 bases. CDR1 and CDR2 from the germline V gene are SNHLY and FYNNEI. With 1 base clipped from V and 1 base from J, the junction kept 3 bases outside the gene matches. The CDR3 has 16 amino acids. This chain's CDR3 is CASSEGGTGGSYEQYF. CDR3 sequence (DNA): TGTGCCAGCAGTGAAGGTGGGACAGGGGGATCCTACGAGCAGTACTTC.

The J gene is TRBJ1-1, the V gene TRBV29-1; a weak D match, TRBD1 (6 bases). V lost 4 bases to trimming and J lost 4 bases, with 10 bases between them. The germline CDR1 and CDR2 sequences are SQVTM and ANQGSEA. The CDR3 spans 12 residues. CDR3 region: CSVGGGGTEAFF. The CDR3 DNA reads as TGCAGCGTTGGAGGGGGGGGCACTGAAGCTTTCTTT.

The V and J genes are TRBV4-3 and TRBJ2-3, with D uncertain. The CDR3 length is 16 residues. V was clipped by 2 bases and J by 3 bases, with 15 bases between them. Germline V gives CDR1 LGHNA, CDR2 YSLEER. CDR3 sequence (DNA): TGCGCCAGCAGCCAAACGGGTTCCTCCTTTACAGATACGCAGTATTTT. This codes for CASSQTGSSFTDTQYF.

This clone appeared a few times. This chain connects TRBV6-4 to TRBJ2-2; D is undetermined. This CDR3 is built from 14 residues. Germline V gene data show CDR1 as MRHNA and CDR2 as SNTAGT. V shed 0 bases and J shed 6 bases, with 8 bases lying between them. The CDR3 bases are TGTGCCAGCAGTGACTCGACGGGTGCCGGGGAGCTGTTTTTT. As protein: CASSDSTGAGELFF.

This clone was seen more than once but under ten times. The chain recombines TRBV15 with TRBJ2-3; the D is unclear. This CDR3 contains 16 residues. Germline CDR1 LNHNV, CDR2 YYDKDF (reference sequence). V gave up 0 bases and J gave up 3 bases, with 13 bases separating them. CDR3 amino acids: CATSREPHKKTDTQYF. In DNA form, the CDR3 reads TGTGCCACCAGCAGAGAACCCCATAAAAAGACAGATACGCAGTATTTT.

The chain employs TRBV28 and TRBJ2-5; D gene ambiguous. Trimming shortened V by 4 bases and J by 4 bases, and 4 bases separated the two germline ends. The CDR3 spans 11 residues. In germline, CDR1 is MDHEN, CDR2 SYDVKM. CDR3 sequence: CASSSLETQYF. DNA of the CDR3: TGTGCCAGCAGTTCCTTAGAGACCCAGTACTTC.

The V gene is TRBV7-3, the J gene TRBJ1-1, with TRBD1 matching over 10 bases. Germline V lookup: CDR1 SGHTA, CDR2 FQGTGA. The CDR3 has 14 residues. After removal of 6 bases from V and 11 bases from J, the junction contained 12 bases not matched to a gene. DNA of the CDR3: TGTGCCAGCAGGCCGACAGGGGGCGGGGGAAGGGCTTTCTTT. Protein product: CASRPTGGGGRAFF.

This chain connects TRBV7-2 to TRBJ2-7; 7 positions agree with TRBD1. V lost 5 bases and J lost 1; bases outside the gene matches: 5. The CDR3 length is 14 residues. Germline V gives CDR1 SGHTA, CDR2 FQGNSA. CDR3 in amino acids: CASSRDSQSYEQYF. In nucleotides, the CDR3 is TGTGCCAGCAGCCGGGACAGTCAGTCCTACGAGCAGTACTTC.

CDR3 region: CASSQALAGGANTGELFF. The CDR3 nucleotides read TGTGCCAGCAGCCAAGCCCTAGCGGGGGGGGCGAACACCGGGGAGCTGTTTTTT. The chain combines TRBV14 with TRBJ2-2; 12 nucleotides agree with TRBD2. Germline V gives CDR1 SGHDN, CDR2 FVKESK. The CDR3 loop spans 18 amino acids. The V segment lost 1 base and the J segment 0 bases; nucleotides outside the gene matches: 3.

Worth noting for this clone: Compared with germline, one end of the junction differs, possibly owing to a read error. The rearrangement joins TRBV7-7 to TRBJ2-1; 9 bases align to TRBD1. The CDR3 covers 13 residues. Germline loops: CDR1 SSHAT, CDR2 FNYEAQ (reference sequence). The CDR3 nucleotides read TGTGCTAGCAGCCCCGACAGGGGGAATGAGCAGTTCTTC. The encoded protein is CASSPDRGNEQFF.